This T cell receptor (beta chain) emerged from a study of blood T cell repertoires in COVID-19. Whole-study context: Acute-phase and convalescent COVID-19 samples originated in the United States, Italy and Spain. Sources were T cells, B-cell-depleted T cells, or PBMCs; the material itself was cDNA or gDNA.

Authors' data handling: Using reference gene primer amplification, nucleated cell counts were estimated. Sequencing used immunoSEQ multiplex PCR; TCRdb keeps in-frame clones, though not all of them. V, J and clone size derive from that table, while D and trimming were established from the DNA sequence. The data contain 65,000 to 75,000 clones, roughly four fifths of them singletons. Germline V CDR1 and CDR2: GTSNPN, SVGIG (reference sequence). The CDR3 is 15 residues long. V was trimmed by 2 bases and J by 5 bases, leaving 18 bases between them. The sequenced material came from peripheral blood. The clonotype was recovered from a man aged 80 or over with acute or convalescent COVID-19. The V call is TRBV30, the J call TRBJ1-1, with D unresolved. The CDR3 loop is CAWSPPPVGWTEAFF. CDR3 coding DNA: TGTGCCTGGAGTCCCCCCCCCGTCGGTTGGACTGAAGCTTTCTTT.